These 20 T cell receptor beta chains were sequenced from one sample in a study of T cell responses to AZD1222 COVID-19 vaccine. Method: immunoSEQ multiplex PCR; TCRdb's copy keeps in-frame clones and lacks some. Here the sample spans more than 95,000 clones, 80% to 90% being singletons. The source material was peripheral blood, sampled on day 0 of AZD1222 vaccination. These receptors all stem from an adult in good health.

CDR3 amino acids: CASSSGRTSDPYEQYF. The CDR3 DNA reads TGTGCCAGCAGCTCGGGAAGGACTAGCGACCCATACGAGCAGTACTTC. The V gene is TRBV5-8, the J gene TRBJ2-7, with TRBD2 identical over 9 bases. The CDR3 consists of 16 residues. The germline CDR1 and CDR2 sequences are SGHTS and YDEGEE. With 3 bases clipped from V and 4 bases from J, the junction kept 11 bases outside the gene matches.

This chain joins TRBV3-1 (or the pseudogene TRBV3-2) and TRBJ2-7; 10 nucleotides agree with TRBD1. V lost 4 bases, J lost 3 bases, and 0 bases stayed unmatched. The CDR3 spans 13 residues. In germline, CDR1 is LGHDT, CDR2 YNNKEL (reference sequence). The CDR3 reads CASSRDRGYEQYF. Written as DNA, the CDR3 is TGTGCCAGCAGCCGGGACAGGGGCTACGAGCAGTACTTC.

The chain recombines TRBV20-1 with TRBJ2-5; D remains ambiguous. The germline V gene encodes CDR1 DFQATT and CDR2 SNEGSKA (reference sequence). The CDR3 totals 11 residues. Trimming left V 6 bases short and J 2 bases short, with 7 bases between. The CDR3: CSAHLQETQYF. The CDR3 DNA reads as TGCAGTGCCCATTTGCAAGAGACCCAGTACTTC.

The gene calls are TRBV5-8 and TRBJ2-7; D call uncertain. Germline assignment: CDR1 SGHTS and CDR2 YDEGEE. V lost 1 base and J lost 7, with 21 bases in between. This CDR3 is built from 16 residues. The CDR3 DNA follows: TGTGCCAGCAGCTTGTCGTTGATAGCTGGGCTCGGGGAGCAGTACTTC. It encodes CASSLSLIAGLGEQYF.

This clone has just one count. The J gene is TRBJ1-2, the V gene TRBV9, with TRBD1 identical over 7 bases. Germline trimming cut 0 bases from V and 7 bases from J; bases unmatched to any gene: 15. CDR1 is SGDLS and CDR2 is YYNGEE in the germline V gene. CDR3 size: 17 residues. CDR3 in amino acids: CASSVGIGTVKFGGYTF. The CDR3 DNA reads TGTGCCAGCAGCGTAGGGATTGGGACAGTTAAATTCGGTGGCTACACCTTC.

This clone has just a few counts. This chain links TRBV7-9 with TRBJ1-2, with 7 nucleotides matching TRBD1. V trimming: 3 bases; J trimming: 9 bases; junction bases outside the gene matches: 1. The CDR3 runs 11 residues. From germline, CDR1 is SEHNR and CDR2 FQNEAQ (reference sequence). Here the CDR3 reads CASSLTGSYTF. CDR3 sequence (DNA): TGTGCCAGCAGCTTGACAGGGAGCTACACCTTC. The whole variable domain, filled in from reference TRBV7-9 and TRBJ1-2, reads DTGVSQNPRHKITKRGQNVTFRCDPISEHNRLYWYRQTLGQGPEFLTYFQNEAQLEKSRLLSDRFSAERPKGSFSTLEIQRTEQGDSAMYLCASSLTGSYTFGSGTRLTVV.

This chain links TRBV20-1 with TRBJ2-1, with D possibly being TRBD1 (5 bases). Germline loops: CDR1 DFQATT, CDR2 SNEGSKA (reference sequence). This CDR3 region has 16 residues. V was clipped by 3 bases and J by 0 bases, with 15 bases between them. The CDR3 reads CSASGISGYSYNEQFF. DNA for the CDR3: TGCAGTGCTAGTGGGATCTCAGGGTACTCCTACAATGAGCAGTTCTTC.

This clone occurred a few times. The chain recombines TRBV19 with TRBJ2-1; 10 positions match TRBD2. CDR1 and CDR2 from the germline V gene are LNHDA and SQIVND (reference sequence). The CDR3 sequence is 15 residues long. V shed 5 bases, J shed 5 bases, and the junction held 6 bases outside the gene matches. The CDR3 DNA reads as TGTGCCAGTAGTTTCACTAGCGGGACGCACAATGAGCAGTTCTTC. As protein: CASSFTSGTHNEQFF.

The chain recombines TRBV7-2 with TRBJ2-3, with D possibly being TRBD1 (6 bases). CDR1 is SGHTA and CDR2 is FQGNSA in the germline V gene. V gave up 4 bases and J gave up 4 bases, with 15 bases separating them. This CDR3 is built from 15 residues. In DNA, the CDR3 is TGTGCCAGCAGCTCTCGGGCCAGGGGCGCAGATACGCAGTATTTT. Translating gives CASSSRARGADTQYF.

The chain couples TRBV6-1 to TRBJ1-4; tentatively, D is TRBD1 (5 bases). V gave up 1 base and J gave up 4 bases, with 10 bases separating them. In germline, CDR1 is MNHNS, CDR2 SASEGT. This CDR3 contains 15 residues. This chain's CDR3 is CASSEVRADNEKLFF. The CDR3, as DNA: TGTGCCAGCAGTGAAGTCAGGGCGGATAATGAAAAACTGTTTTTT.

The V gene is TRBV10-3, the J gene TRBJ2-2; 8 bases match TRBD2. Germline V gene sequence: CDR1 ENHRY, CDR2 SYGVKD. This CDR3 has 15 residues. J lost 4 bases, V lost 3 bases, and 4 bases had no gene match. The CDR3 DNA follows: TGTGCCATCAGTGACGGGACTAGTGGCACCGGGGAGCTGTTTTTT. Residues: CAISDGTSGTGELFF.

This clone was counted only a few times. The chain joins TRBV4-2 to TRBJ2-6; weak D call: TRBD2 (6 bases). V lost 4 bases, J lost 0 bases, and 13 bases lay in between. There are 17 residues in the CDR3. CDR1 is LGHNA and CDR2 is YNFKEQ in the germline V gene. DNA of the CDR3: TGTGCCAGCAGCCCAGGCGGGGCTTCCTCTGGGGCCAACGTCCTGACTTTC. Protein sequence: CASSPGGASSGANVLTF.

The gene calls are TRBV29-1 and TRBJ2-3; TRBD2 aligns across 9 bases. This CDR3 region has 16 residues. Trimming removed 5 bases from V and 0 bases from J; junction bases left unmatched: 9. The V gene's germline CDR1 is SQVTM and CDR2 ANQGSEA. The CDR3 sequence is CSVSELAGESTDTQYF. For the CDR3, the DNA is TGCAGCGTTAGTGAGTTAGCGGGGGAGAGCACAGATACGCAGTATTTT.

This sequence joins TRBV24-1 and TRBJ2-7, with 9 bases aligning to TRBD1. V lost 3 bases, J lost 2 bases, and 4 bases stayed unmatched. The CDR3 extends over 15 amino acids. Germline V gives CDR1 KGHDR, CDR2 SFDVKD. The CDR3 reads CATSDPGQGTYEQYF. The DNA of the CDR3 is TGTGCCACCAGTGATCCTGGACAGGGGACCTACGAGCAGTACTTC.

DNA of the CDR3: TGTGCCAGCAGCCCCGCCGGGGGCTCCTATAATTCACCCCTCCACTTT. It translates to CASSPAGGSYNSPLHF. The chain couples TRBV11-3 to TRBJ1-6; a weak D match, TRBD1 (5 bases). This CDR3 spans 16 amino acids. Trimming stripped 5 bases from V and 0 bases from J, with 11 bases between. Per the germline V gene, CDR1 is SGHNT and CDR2 is YENEEA.

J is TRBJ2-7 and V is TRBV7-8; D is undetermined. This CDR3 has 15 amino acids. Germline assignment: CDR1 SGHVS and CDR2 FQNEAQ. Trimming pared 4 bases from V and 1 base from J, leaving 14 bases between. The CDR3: CASSSGRVTSYEQYF. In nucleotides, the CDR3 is TGTGCCAGCAGCTCCGGACGAGTGACATCCTACGAGCAGTACTTC.

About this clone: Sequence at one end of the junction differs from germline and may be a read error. CDR3 in DNA: TGCGCCAGCAGCCAGGCACCGGGACAGGGGGCTAAGGGGCAGCACTTC. Protein product: CASSQAPGQGAKGQHF. The chain carries TRBV4-3 and TRBJ2-7; 12 bases line up with TRBD1. The CDR3 has 16 amino acids. The germline CDR1 and CDR2 sequences are LGHNA and YSLEER.

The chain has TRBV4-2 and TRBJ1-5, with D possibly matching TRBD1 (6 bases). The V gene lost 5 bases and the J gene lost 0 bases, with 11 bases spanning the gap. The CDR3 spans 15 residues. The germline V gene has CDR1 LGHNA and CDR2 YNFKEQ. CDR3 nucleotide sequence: TGTGCCAGCAGCGGACGACAGGATAGCAATCAGCCCCAGCATTTT. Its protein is CASSGRQDSNQPQHF.

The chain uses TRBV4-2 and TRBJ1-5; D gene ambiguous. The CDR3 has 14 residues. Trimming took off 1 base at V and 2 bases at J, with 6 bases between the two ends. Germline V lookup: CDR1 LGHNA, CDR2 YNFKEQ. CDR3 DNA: TGTGCCAGCAGCCAAGTGGGAGGCAATCAGCCCCAGCATTTT. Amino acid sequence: CASSQVGGNQPQHF.

CDR3 DNA: TGTGCCAGCAGACTACCCCGGGAGACGGAGCCCCAGCATTTT. Protein: CASRLPRETEPQHF. V is TRBV28 and J is TRBJ1-5; D gene ambiguous. V lost 6 bases to trimming and J lost 8 bases, with 17 bases between them. The CDR3 length is 14 residues. The germline V gene encodes CDR1 MDHEN and CDR2 SYDVKM.